This passage covers 17 T cell receptor beta chains from one sample sequenced in a study of PD-L1 blockade in urothelial cancer. TCRdb keeps only in-frame clones here, not all; method: immunoSEQ multiplex PCR. The sample has about 38,000 clones; 80% to 95% are singletons. The source material was PBMCs, sampled around atezolizumab (anti-PD-L1) treatment. The receptors come from a man aged 65 to 79 with urothelial cancer.

V is TRBV28 and J is TRBJ1-2; D is unclear. V lost 4 bases and J 5 bases, leaving 11 bases between the germline ends. Germline V gene lookup returns CDR1 MDHEN and CDR2 SYDVKM. CDR3 length: 13 amino acids. The CDR3 DNA is TGTGCCAGCAGTTCCCACAGTCTGTATGGCTACACCTTC. Its protein product is CASSSHSLYGYTF.

The chain joins TRBV25-1 to TRBJ2-7; possibly TRBD2 for D (7 bases). In germline, CDR1 is MGHDK, CDR2 SYGVNS. CDR3 length: 15 amino acids. Trimming took 4 bases from V and 4 from J, leaving 17 bases between them. The CDR3 DNA reads as TGTGCCAGCAGTGGCCGACTAGGGGGAGGGTACGAGCAGTACTTC. Translated: CASSGRLGGGYEQYF.

This chain uses TRBV5-1 with TRBJ1-4, with D perhaps matching TRBD1 (5 bases). Germline lookup yields CDR1 SGHRS and CDR2 YFSETQ. The length of the CDR3 is 13 residues. The V gene lost 5 bases and the J gene lost 4 bases, with 9 bases spanning the gap. The CDR3 region has the DNA TGCGCCAGCAGGCCAGGGTTTAATGAAAAACTGTTTTTT. This gives the protein CASRPGFNEKLFF.

The chain uses TRBV9 and TRBJ2-3; 11 bases are shared with TRBD2. The CDR3 loop spans 16 amino acids. Germline CDR1 and CDR2: SGDLS and YYNGEE. V gave up 3 bases and J gave up 0 bases; unmatched junction bases: 3. The CDR3 DNA reads as TGTGCCAGCAGCGCAGGGACTAGCGGAAGCACAGATACGCAGTATTTT. This codes for CASSAGTSGSTDTQYF.

The rearrangement links TRBV25-1 to TRBJ1-5; D gene unclear. The CDR3 totals 15 residues. V was trimmed by 1 base and J by 7 bases, leaving 14 bases between them. Germline-derived CDR1 and CDR2 are MGHDK and SYGVNS. The CDR3: CASSEFLRSRQPQHF. DNA for the CDR3: TGTGCCAGCAGTGAATTTCTGAGGTCCCGACAGCCCCAGCATTTT.

The chain combines TRBV6-1 with TRBJ1-5; D remains unclear. Trimming stripped 1 base from V and 7 bases from J, with 8 bases between. CDR3 length equals 13 residues. Per germline, CDR1 MNHNS and CDR2 SASEGT. CDR3 loop: CASSEGGVQPQHF. CDR3 bases: TGTGCCAGCAGTGAAGGCGGGGTCCAGCCCCAGCATTTT.

The V call is TRBV2, the J call TRBJ1-1; D perhaps matches TRBD1 (6 bases). The CDR3 is 15 residues long. V was trimmed by 8 bases and J by 1 base, leaving 17 bases between them. Germline loops: CDR1 SNHLY, CDR2 FYNNEI. The CDR3 DNA reads as TGTGCCAGCCAAATTCCGGGACACAAGAACACTGAAGCTTTCTTT. Translating gives CASQIPGHKNTEAFF.

The V and J genes are TRBV5-5 and TRBJ2-3; 8 nucleotides match TRBD1. After removal of 4 bases from V and 6 bases from J, the junction contained 13 bases not matched to a gene. The germline CDR1 and CDR2 sequences are SGHKS and YYEKEE (reference sequence). The CDR3 spans 16 residues. CDR3 coding DNA: TGTGCCAGCAGCCCTGGAACAGGGGGGTTTAGTGATACGCAGTATTTT. It codes for CASSPGTGGFSDTQYF.

The V gene is TRBV10-3, the J gene TRBJ1-1, with no clear D. The CDR3 contains 15 residues. V lost 0 bases to trimming and J lost 2 bases, with 10 bases between them. Germline V gives CDR1 ENHRY, CDR2 SYGVKD. CDR3 nucleotides: TGTGCCATCAGTGAGTCGAGTTCCCCTAACACTGAAGCTTTCTTT. Translated, it gives CAISESSSPNTEAFF.

The genes are TRBV6-5 and TRBJ2-5, with 7 bases fitting TRBD2. The CDR3 is 16 residues long. Germline values: CDR1 MNHEY, CDR2 SVGAGI. The junction had 4 bases not matched to a gene; V was cut back by 0 bases and J by 0 bases. The CDR3 region is CASSYSPSGYQETQYF. CDR3 bases: TGTGCCAGCAGTTACTCTCCTAGCGGATACCAAGAGACCCAGTACTTC.

This chain links TRBV6-5 with TRBJ2-7; the D is unclear. Trimming left V 8 bases short and J 2 bases short, with 13 bases between. The CDR3 sequence is 13 residues long. Germline lookup yields CDR1 MNHEY and CDR2 SVGAGI. CDR3 in amino acids: CASGKSKPYEQYF. The CDR3 DNA follows: TGTGCCAGCGGTAAAAGTAAGCCCTACGAGCAGTACTTC.

The V gene is TRBV28, the J gene TRBJ2-7, with 10 bases aligning to TRBD2. The CDR3 runs to 12 residues. Germline V gives CDR1 MDHEN, CDR2 SYDVKM. V dropped 10 bases and J dropped 13; count of bases not matched to a gene: 13. The CDR3 DNA reads as TGTGCCACCACGTCAAATCTAGCGGGAGATTACTTC. Protein product: CATTSNLAGDYF. The complete variable domain, with remaining parts taken from reference TRBV28 and TRBJ2-7, reads DVKVTQSSRYLVKRTGEKVFLECVQDMDHENMFWYRQDPGLGLRLIYFSYDVKMKEKGDIPEGYSVSREKKERFSLILESASTNQTSMYLCATTSNLAGDYFGPGTRLTVT.

This chain uses TRBV7-3 with TRBJ2-1; 8 nucleotides line up with TRBD2. V lost 8 bases to trimming and J lost 9 bases; unmatched junction nucleotides: 9. CDR3 length equals 13 residues. CDR1 and CDR2 (germline): SGHTA, FQGTGA. CDR3 in DNA: TGTGCCAGCTCCGGGGGGGTGCGGACTGAGCAGTTCTTC. Its protein is CASSGGVRTEQFF. The variable domain in full, completed from reference TRBV7-3 and TRBJ2-1, reads GAGVSQTPSNKVTEKGKYVELRCDPISGHTALYWYRQSLGQGPEFLIYFQGTGAADDSGLPNDRFFAVRPEGSVSTLKIQRTERGDSAVYLCASSGGVRTEQFFGPGTRLTVL.

The CDR3 loop is CASSIASGRAVLTF. The CDR3 DNA sequence: TGTGCCAGTAGTATCGCTAGCGGGAGGGCCGTCCTGACTTTC. The chain uses TRBV19 and TRBJ2-6; TRBD2 matches 12 bases. The V and J ends lost 3 bases and 12 bases, in that order; junction bases with no gene match: 3. The CDR3 consists of 14 residues. Germline CDR1 reads LNHDA; CDR2 reads SQIVND (reference sequence).

The chain joins TRBV7-9 to TRBJ2-6, with 8 bases lining up with TRBD1. CDR1 and CDR2 from the germline V gene are SEHNR and FQNEAQ (reference sequence). This CDR3 contains 18 residues. V was clipped by 1 base and J by 2 bases; unmatched bases: 7. CDR3 coding DNA: TGTGCCAGCAGCTTAGGAGGCGGCAGGGGGCCTGGGGCCAACGTCCTGACTTTC. Translated: CASSLGGGRGPGANVLTF.

V and J are TRBV28 and TRBJ2-2; 7 nucleotides match TRBD1. J lost 17 bases, V lost 5 bases, and 11 bases had no gene match. The CDR3 spans 12 residues. From germline, CDR1 is MDHEN and CDR2 SYDVKM. The chain's CDR3 is CASSRAPQGLFF. DNA for the CDR3: TGTGCCAGCAGTCGGGCCCCACAGGGGCTATTTTTT.

The chain carries TRBV15 and TRBJ2-7; 12 bases align to TRBD2. Losses at the gene ends were 0 bases for V and 4 bases for J; bases not matched to a gene: 10. Germline V gene sequence: CDR1 LNHNV, CDR2 YYDKDF (reference sequence). This CDR3 has 18 residues. CDR3 protein: CATSREPSGRARAYEQYF. The CDR3 DNA follows: TGTGCCACCAGCAGAGAACCTAGCGGGAGGGCGAGGGCTTACGAGCAGTACTTC.